A selection of T cell receptor beta chains follows, all from one sample in a study of preoperative IRX-2 immunotherapy in early breast cancer. TCRdb keeps only in-frame clones here, not all; method: immunoSEQ multiplex PCR. Seen here are 30,000 to 35,000 clones, 90% to 95% observed once, and the top ten hold about 6.8%. The biological material was taken from a patient treated with IRX-2 immunotherapy. These receptors were taken from a human donor with breast cancer. The CDR3 runs from the conserved cysteine through the conserved F or W.

CDR3 protein	V gene	J gene
CASSLTIEQFF	TRBV13	TRBJ2-1
CASRHRDRAAYEQYF	TRBV13	TRBJ2-7
CASSGREQFF	TRBV9	TRBJ2-1
CASSPNRGLFYQPQHF	TRBV27	TRBJ1-5
CASSIIGDEQYF	TRBV19	TRBJ2-7
CASSHRGGANVLTF	TRBV6-6	TRBJ2-6
CASKAGAPGTDTQYF	TRBV2	TRBJ2-3
CASSQAGGRTDTQYF	TRBV10-2	TRBJ2-3
CASSFHLTTGQGGNTIYF	TRBV5-5	TRBJ1-3
CASSLGGNPTGELFF	TRBV5-1	TRBJ2-2
CASSVDQVQYNEQFF	TRBV9	TRBJ2-1
CASSYTLGRSYEQYF	TRBV6-6	TRBJ2-7
CASRPSRAGNEQFF	TRBV27	TRBJ2-1
CASRQSTRREARRTEQFF	TRBV27	TRBJ2-1
CASSVYGGSQSYNEQFF	TRBV9	TRBJ2-1
CASSSRGQGGSSGNTIYF	TRBV7-3	TRBJ1-3
CASSIDTSYGYTF	TRBV7-8	TRBJ1-2
CASSLGRSNEAFF	TRBV5-1	TRBJ1-1
CAISQGQTINQPQHF	TRBV10-3	TRBJ1-5
CASYSALETQYF	TRBV28	TRBJ2-5
CASSGRLAGGDEQFF	TRBV9	TRBJ2-1
CASSSTGKYQPQHF	TRBV5-6	TRBJ1-5
CASSSGALAGGYNEQFF	TRBV7-7	TRBJ2-1
CASSPGGGTSYGYTF	TRBV28	TRBJ1-2
CASSLGVNEQFF	TRBV7-9	TRBJ2-1
CSASGYETQYF	TRBV20-1	TRBJ2-5
CASSIRPAGSYEQYF	TRBV5-6	TRBJ2-7
CASSPRTGSDTQYF	TRBV18	TRBJ2-3
CASSPSRAHYGYTF	TRBV2	TRBJ1-2
CASSPREGGQNTGELFF	TRBV5-6	TRBJ2-2
CASSFYLTAPNYGYTF	TRBV5-4	TRBJ1-2
CASSLQGPRRGNTIYF	TRBV7-8	TRBJ1-3
CASSSGGVNTGELFF	TRBV5-1	TRBJ2-2
CASSLNDPGLAGVNNEQFF	TRBV18	TRBJ2-1
CASSDRVAGGDTQYF	TRBV2	TRBJ2-3
CASSSFGLANNEQFF	TRBV7-2	TRBJ2-1
CAISARGDAEAFF	TRBV10-3	TRBJ1-1
CASSLGLAVRADTQYF	TRBV11-2	TRBJ2-3
CASSQPFPGQGATGELFF	TRBV4-3	TRBJ2-2
CASSLVGAGQPQHF	TRBV28	TRBJ1-5
CSASDFYGYTF	TRBV20-1	TRBJ1-2
CASSPVVFGANVLTF	TRBV18	TRBJ2-6
CASSYNRATDTQYF	TRBV6-5	TRBJ2-3
CASSLAGNREETQYF	TRBV7-9	TRBJ2-5
CASSLGTVDIQYF	TRBV7-9	TRBJ2-4
CASTEDRVRNIQYF	TRBV28	TRBJ2-4
CARSFYIRGRDGETQYF	TRBV5-3	TRBJ2-5
CSVKELGEQFF	TRBV29-1	TRBJ2-1
CATSHYNEQFF	TRBV5-4	TRBJ2-1
CASRPQGRTGAEAFF	TRBV7-2	TRBJ1-1
CASSLRDVWVGSYEQYF	TRBV5-1	TRBJ2-7
CASSQRTLGLAISYEQYF	TRBV4-1	TRBJ2-7
CASSQNLNTEAFF	TRBV28	TRBJ1-1
CASSRNQPQHF	TRBV28	TRBJ1-5
CASRRGYNEQFF	TRBV21-1	TRBJ2-1
CASSQSFRDPYNEQFF	TRBV23-1	TRBJ2-1
CATAGHNEQFF	TRBV27	TRBJ2-1
CASSVAGGGRDTQYF	TRBV9	TRBJ2-3